This TCR beta chain was profiled in a study of blood T cell repertoires in COVID-19. Study in general: The United States, Italy and Spain provided the acute and convalescent COVID-19 samples. T cells, B-cell-depleted T cells, or PBMCs provided the cDNA or gDNA that served as material.

Original handling: Amplification of reference gene primers provided the estimated nucleated cell counts. Sequenced by immunoSEQ multiplex PCR; TCRdb stores in-frame clones only, minus some. The V and J calls and clone size come from that table; D and trimming were worked out from the DNA. The top ten clones hold 20% to 25% of a sample with tens of thousands of clones, around 81% of them seen once. This CDR3 comprises 12 residues. The germline gives CDR1 SGHRS, CDR2 YFSETQ. Trimming took 0 bases from V and 11 from J, leaving 11 bases between them. The receptor's source is a woman between 65 and 79 years old with acute or convalescent COVID-19. Sequenced sample: peripheral blood. The J gene is TRBJ1-1, the V gene TRBV5-1, with D perhaps TRBD1 (5 bases). CDR3 bases: TGCGCCAGCAGCTTGGAGCAGGGCGCGGCTTTCTTT. As protein: CASSLEQGAAFF.